This TCR beta chain was recovered during a study of blood T cell repertoires in COVID-19. Study details: The analysed material was cDNA or gDNA that came from T cells, B-cell-depleted T cells, or PBMCs.

The CDR3 consists of 13 residues. Between the trimmed V and J ends, which lost 5 bases and 8 bases, there was a span of 15 bases. Germline V gives CDR1 MDHEN, CDR2 SYDVKM. Sequencing was performed with immunoSEQ multiplex PCR; in TCRdb, only in-frame clones are kept and a portion is missing. The data show roughly 170,000 clones, approximately 87% seen once. Participants, roughly 18 to 100 years old, spanned 24 US areas. The sequenced sample was PBMCs or T cells enriched from blood (not recorded which). The TCR comes from a woman in her fifties or sixties who had recovered from COVID-19. The chain is built from TRBV28 and TRBJ1-2; D may be TRBD1 (6 bases). The CDR3 region is CASSPTGSLGYTF. Here the CDR3 DNA reads TGTGCCAGCAGTCCCACAGGGTCCCTCGGCTACACCTTC.